The clone carrying this T cell receptor beta chain was seen a handful of times. Antigen: not known. This sample stems from a study of T cell repertoires in cytomegalovirus infection. Study observations and caveats: The study found HLA-C-restricted CMV-specific TCR beta clonotypes dominating the ex vivo response. Carriage of CMV together with the relevant HLA was identifiable through cumulative public TCR beta family frequency.

With 5 bases removed from V and 11 bases from J, the gap between germline ends came to 16 bases. The CDR3 consists of 13 residues. The germline V gene has CDR1 MNHEY and CDR2 SVGAGI. A single record per CDR3 protein comes from TCRdb applying MiXCR to the reads. The repertoire has more than 150,000 distinct CDR3 sequences, roughly a fifth of them found once; the top ten carry about 2.9%. The rearrangement joins TRBV6-5 to TRBJ1-5; a weak D match, TRBD1 (5 bases). Sample: PBMCs. The source of this sequence is a human donor in good health (CMV status not recorded). Some clones in this sample may be carry-over from other donors' samples. The CDR3 DNA sequence: TGTGCCAGCAGTCAGGGACTCCCTGGGGCCCAGCATTTT. Encoded protein: CASSQGLPGAQHF.